These 7 T cell receptor beta chains originate from one sample sequenced in a study of T cell changes during pregnancy in multiple sclerosis. Only in-frame clones appear in the TCRdb table, and some are missing; sequencing was by immunoSEQ multiplex PCR. The profile shows tens of thousands of clones, approximately 92% of them singletons. The specimen was CD4+ T cells from peripheral blood mononuclear cells, collected in the second trimester of pregnancy. These receptors all come from a female donor in good health, enrolled as a control in a pregnancy study.

The V call is TRBV5-5, the J call TRBJ1-1, with a possible D match to TRBD1 (6 bases). V lost 4 bases to trimming and J lost 1 base, with 14 bases between them. There are 15 residues in the CDR3. Per germline, CDR1 SGHKS and CDR2 YYEKEE (reference sequence). The CDR3 reads CASSPTRQANTEAFF. CDR3 sequence (DNA): TGTGCCAGCAGCCCAACCCGACAGGCGAACACTGAAGCTTTCTTT.

This clone was picked up one time. The V and J genes are TRBV5-1 and TRBJ2-3; 9 bases are shared with TRBD1. The CDR3 is 17 amino acids. After removal of 0 bases from V and 3 bases from J, the junction contained 8 bases not matched to a gene. Looked up from germline, CDR1 is SGHRS and CDR2 is YFSETQ. The CDR3 DNA is TGCGCCAGCAGCTTGGGTACGACAGGGGGGAGAACAGATACGCAGTATTTT. This encodes CASSLGTTGGRTDTQYF.

This clone came up once. This chain links TRBV19 with TRBJ2-3, with 13 bases fitting TRBD2. The CDR3 has 15 amino acids. Germline trimming cut 8 bases from V and 5 bases from J; bases unmatched to any gene: 7. Germline CDR1 reads LNHDA; CDR2 reads SQIVND (reference sequence). Written as DNA, the CDR3 is TGTGCCAGTGGATTACTAGCGGGGGGGCAAGATACGCAGTATTTT. Its protein product is CASGLLAGGQDTQYF.

V gene TRBV27 combines with J gene TRBJ1-2; 12 bases agree with TRBD1. The germline V gene encodes CDR1 MNHEY and CDR2 SMNVEV (reference sequence). The CDR3 contains 14 residues. The V and J ends lost 5 bases and 5 bases, in that order; junction bases with no gene match: 3. CDR3 amino acids: CASSQGQGAYGYTF. CDR3 sequence (DNA): TGTGCCAGCAGTCAGGGACAGGGGGCGTATGGCTACACCTTC.

The chain uses TRBV5-4 and TRBJ2-2; TRBD2 aligns across 7 bases. The CDR3 has 15 amino acids. Looked up from germline, CDR1 is SGHNT and CDR2 is YYREEE (reference sequence). The V and J ends lost 4 bases and 1 base, in that order; junction bases with no gene match: 4. The CDR3 reads CASSSGTWNTGELFF. The CDR3 nucleotides are TGTGCCAGCAGCAGCGGGACCTGGAACACCGGGGAGCTGTTTTTT. Looking up the rest from reference TRBV5-4 and TRBJ2-2 gives the full variable domain: ETGVTQSPTHLIKTRGQQVTLRCSSQSGHNTVSWYQQALGQGPQFIFQYYREEENGRGNFPPRFSGLQFPNYSSELNVNALELDDSALYLCASSSGTWNTGELFFGEGSRLTVL.

The chain carries TRBV28 and TRBJ1-5; TRBD1 aligns across 8 bases. The CDR3 contains 18 residues. Losses at the gene ends were 1 base for V and 3 bases for J; bases not matched to a gene: 11. Germline V lookup: CDR1 MDHEN, CDR2 SYDVKM. CDR3 in DNA: TGTGCCAGCAGTTTATTGGACAGGGAGAATTTTTTCAATCAGCCCCAGCATTTT. It specifies CASSLLDRENFFNQPQHF. The variable domain in full, with the rest retrieved from reference TRBV28 and TRBJ1-5, is DVKVTQSSRYLVKRTGEKVFLECVQDMDHENMFWYRQDPGLGLRLIYFSYDVKMKEKGDIPEGYSVSREKKERFSLILESASTNQTSMYLCASSLLDRENFFNQPQHFGDGTRLSIL.

V gene TRBV11-1 combines with J gene TRBJ1-5; 9 bases align to TRBD1. The CDR3 is made up of 15 amino acids. With 5 bases clipped from V and 1 base from J, the junction kept 3 bases outside the gene matches. Germline V gene lookup returns CDR1 SGHAT and CDR2 FQDESV (reference sequence). This CDR3 is CASSPDRGSNQPQHF. DNA for the CDR3: TGTGCCAGCAGCCCCGACAGGGGGAGCAATCAGCCCCAGCATTTT.